The 16 T cell receptor beta chains below all came from one sample that was sequenced in a study of shared clonotypes between healthy human individuals (dated by TCRdb to between 2020 and 2021). The receptor library was made with the immunoSEQ multiplex PCR assay. This is the immuneACCESS table as TCRdb keeps it, with only in-frame sequences that have V and J called. A part of the clones is gone; compared with another copy, unresolved V genes explain less than half, and the rest is unexplained. Recorded for this sample are 950,000 to 1,300,000 clones; 65% to 80% of them occurred a single time. The ten largest clones represent 1.2% to 1.5% of the sample. Source material: memory CD4+ T cells sorted from blood. The cell subset or site label corresponds to: CD45RA-negative fraction. Every receptor here comes from a man younger than 35 in good health.

This chain joins TRBV19 and TRBJ1-5; 7 nucleotides agree with TRBD1. Trimming removed 5 bases from V and 6 bases from J; junction bases left unmatched: 4. The CDR3 contains 13 residues. Germline CDR1 and CDR2: LNHDA and SQIVND (reference sequence). CDR3 coding DNA: TGTGCCAGTAGTCTTGACAGGGTTCAGCCCCAGCATTTT. Translation: CASSLDRVQPQHF.

The V gene is TRBV29-1, the J gene TRBJ1-2, with 7 bases that match TRBD1. The CDR3 runs 13 residues. Per the germline V gene, CDR1 is SQVTM and CDR2 is ANQGSEA. The ends lost 6 bases at V and 3 bases at J; junction bases unmatched: 7. The CDR3 sequence is CSVGDRAYYGYTF. As DNA, the CDR3 is TGCAGCGTCGGTGACAGGGCCTACTATGGCTACACCTTC.

The gene calls are TRBV7-9 and TRBJ1-4, with a weak D call TRBD1 (5 bases). V was shortened by 3 bases and J by 7 bases, with 12 bases between the two germline ends. This CDR3 is built from 14 residues. Germline CDR1 SEHNR, CDR2 FQNEAQ (reference sequence). CDR3 region: CASSFSTGGEKLFF. The DNA for the CDR3 is TGTGCCAGCAGCTTTTCTACGGGGGGTGAAAAACTGTTTTTT.

This sequence joins TRBV7-2 and TRBJ2-1; TRBD2 matches 8 bases. Germline V lookup: CDR1 SGHTA, CDR2 FQGNSA. J was trimmed by 7 bases and V by 3 bases; bases with no gene match: 8. The CDR3 has 15 amino acids. As DNA, the CDR3 is TGTGCCAGCAGCTTTAAAACGGGACTAGTTAATGAGCAGTTCTTC. It specifies CASSFKTGLVNEQFF.

The genes are TRBV25-1 and TRBJ1-2, with 7 positions matching TRBD1. J gave up 8 bases and V 4 bases, and 7 bases lay outside the gene matches. This CDR3 has 13 amino acids. Germline V gene sequence: CDR1 MGHDK, CDR2 SYGVNS. CDR3 sequence reads: CASSGLTGEGYTF. The CDR3 nucleotides read TGTGCCAGCAGTGGATTAACAGGGGAAGGCTACACCTTC.

The chain combines TRBV30 with TRBJ2-3, with unresolved D. V gave up 1 base and J gave up 6 bases, with 14 bases separating them. This CDR3 comprises 14 residues. The germline V gene encodes CDR1 GTSNPN and CDR2 SVGIG (reference sequence). This CDR3 is CAWSAPSQADTQYF. The CDR3 coding sequence is TGTGCCTGGAGTGCCCCCTCCCAGGCGGATACGCAGTATTTT.

This clone occurred a few times. Within the sample, other DNA sequences also encode this same CDR3. The gene calls are TRBV6-5 and TRBJ2-2; D is unresolved. The V end was cut by 8 bases, the J end by 0 bases, with 7 bases between. In germline, CDR1 is MNHEY, CDR2 SVGAGI. CDR3 length: 13 amino acids. CDR3 amino acids: CASRDPNTGELFF. In DNA, the CDR3 is TGTGCCAGCCGAGACCCGAACACCGGGGAGCTGTTTTTT.

The chain employs TRBV6-5 and TRBJ1-5, with 8 bases that match TRBD1. Trimming took 9 bases from V and 6 from J; bases not matched to a gene: 7. This CDR3 is 13 amino acids long. Germline-derived CDR1 and CDR2 are MNHEY and SVGAGI. Here the CDR3 DNA reads TGTGCCAGTAGGACAGGGAACGGTCAGCCCCAGCATTTT. Amino acid sequence: CASRTGNGQPQHF.

The J gene is TRBJ2-3, the V gene TRBV6-6; 11 bases line up with TRBD1. Germline V CDR1 and CDR2: MNHNY, SVGAGI (reference sequence). The CDR3 contains 15 residues. The J segment lost 1 base and the V segment lost 7 bases, leaving 4 bases of the junction unmatched. CDR3 sequence: CASTLGQGGTDTQYF. In DNA form, the CDR3 reads TGTGCCAGCACCTTGGGACAGGGGGGCACAGATACGCAGTATTTT.

The chain couples TRBV5-6 to TRBJ2-3; D is uncertain. The CDR3 sequence is 12 residues long. Germline assignment: CDR1 SGHDT and CDR2 YYEEEE. Trimming removed 0 bases from V and 7 bases from J, with 6 bases in between. In DNA, the CDR3 is TGTGCCAGCAGCTTGGGAAGGTATACGCAGTATTTT. It encodes CASSLGRYTQYF.

This clone was observed a single time. J is TRBJ1-2 and V is TRBV27, with 10 bases lining up with TRBD1. J lost 4 bases, V lost 5 bases, and 4 bases had no gene match. The CDR3 has 14 amino acids. Germline V gives CDR1 MNHEY, CDR2 SMNVEV (reference sequence). This CDR3 reads CASSAWDRGYGYTF. In nucleotides, the CDR3 is TGTGCCAGCAGTGCCTGGGACAGGGGCTATGGCTACACCTTC.

The chain has TRBV28 and TRBJ1-2; D remains ambiguous. This CDR3 has 17 residues. Germline-derived CDR1 and CDR2 are MDHEN and SYDVKM. Trimming stripped 3 bases from V and 3 bases from J, with 20 bases between. The CDR3 reads CASSFYLVLIRDYGYTF. The CDR3 DNA sequence: TGTGCCAGCAGTTTTTATTTGGTTCTCATTAGAGACTATGGCTACACCTTC.

On this clone: In the same sample, other DNA sequences code for this CDR3. The genes are TRBV29-1 and TRBJ2-1; possible D gene TRBD2, 5 bases. The CDR3 covers 12 residues. V lost 6 bases to trimming and J lost 4 bases, with 10 bases between them. Germline lookup yields CDR1 SQVTM and CDR2 ANQGSEA. The CDR3 nucleotides are TGCAGCGTCGGACGGGGTTACAATGAGCAGTTCTTC. Amino acids: CSVGRGYNEQFF.

In its sample, this clone was seen a few times. The same CDR3 also results from other DNA sequences found in this sample. The rearrangement links TRBV18 to TRBJ1-1; 10 bases line up with TRBD1. J was trimmed by 5 bases and V by 3 bases; bases with no gene match: 3. Germline assignment: CDR1 KGHSH and CDR2 LQKENI. There are 14 residues in the CDR3. For the CDR3, the DNA is TGTGCCAGCTCACCCGGGACAGGGGATACTGAAGCTTTCTTT. Its protein product is CASSPGTGDTEAFF.

This clone was seen a handful of times. Other DNA sequences in the same sample also yield this CDR3. The chain uses TRBV25-1 and TRBJ1-2, with 11 bases fitting TRBD1. The CDR3 sequence is 14 residues long. V gave up 4 bases and J gave up 3 bases; unmatched junction bases: 1. CDR1 MGHDK and CDR2 SYGVNS come from the germline V gene. Here the CDR3 DNA reads TGTGCCAGCAGTGGGGACAGGGGGGACTATGGCTACACCTTC. Its protein product is CASSGDRGDYGYTF.

V usage is TRBV10-3 and J usage is TRBJ1-5; D unresolved. This CDR3 has 14 amino acids. CDR1 ENHRY and CDR2 SYGVKD come from the germline V gene. Trimming left V 2 bases short and J 3 bases short, with 8 bases between. For the CDR3, the DNA is TGTGCCATCAGTGAGGGGCAGACCAATCAGCCCCAGCATTTT. Its translation: CAISEGQTNQPQHF.